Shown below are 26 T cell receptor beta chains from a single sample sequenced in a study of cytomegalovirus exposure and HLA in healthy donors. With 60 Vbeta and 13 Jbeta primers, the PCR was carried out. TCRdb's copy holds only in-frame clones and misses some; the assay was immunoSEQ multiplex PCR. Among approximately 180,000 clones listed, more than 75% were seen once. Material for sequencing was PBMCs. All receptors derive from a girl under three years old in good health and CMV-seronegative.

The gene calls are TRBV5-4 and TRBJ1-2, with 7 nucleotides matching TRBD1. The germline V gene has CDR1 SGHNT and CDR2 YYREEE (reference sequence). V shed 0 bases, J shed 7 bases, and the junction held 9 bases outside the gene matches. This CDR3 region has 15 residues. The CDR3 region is CASSLGSTGALGYTF. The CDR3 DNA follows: TGTGCCAGCAGCTTGGGGAGTACAGGGGCCCTTGGCTACACCTTC.

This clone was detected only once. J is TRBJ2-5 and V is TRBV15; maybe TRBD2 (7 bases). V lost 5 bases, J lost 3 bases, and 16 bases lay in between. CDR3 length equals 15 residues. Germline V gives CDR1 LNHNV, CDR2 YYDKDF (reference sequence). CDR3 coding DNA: TGTGCCACCAGCGTCACGAGGGGGGGAAAAGAGACCCAGTACTTC. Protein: CATSVTRGGKETQYF.

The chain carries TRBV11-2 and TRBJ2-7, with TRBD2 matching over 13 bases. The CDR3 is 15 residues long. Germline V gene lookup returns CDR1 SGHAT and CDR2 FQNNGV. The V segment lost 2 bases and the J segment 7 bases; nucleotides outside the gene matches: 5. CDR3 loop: CASSLLTSGGNEQYF. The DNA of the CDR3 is TGTGCCAGCAGCTTATTGACTAGCGGGGGGAATGAGCAGTACTTC.

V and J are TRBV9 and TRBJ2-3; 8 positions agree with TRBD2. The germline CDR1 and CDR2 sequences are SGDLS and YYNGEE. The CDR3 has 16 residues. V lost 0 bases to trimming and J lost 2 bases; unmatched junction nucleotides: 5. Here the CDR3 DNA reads TGTGCCAGCAGCGTAGACGTTAGCGGGGTCACAGATACGCAGTATTTT. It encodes CASSVDVSGVTDTQYF.

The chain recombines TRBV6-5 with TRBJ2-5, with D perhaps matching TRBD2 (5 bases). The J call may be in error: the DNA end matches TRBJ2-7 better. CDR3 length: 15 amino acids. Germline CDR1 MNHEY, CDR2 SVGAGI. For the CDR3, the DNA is TGTGCCAGCAGTTACGGCGGACGGGGTACCTACGAGCAGTACTTC. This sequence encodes CASSYGGRGTYEQYF.

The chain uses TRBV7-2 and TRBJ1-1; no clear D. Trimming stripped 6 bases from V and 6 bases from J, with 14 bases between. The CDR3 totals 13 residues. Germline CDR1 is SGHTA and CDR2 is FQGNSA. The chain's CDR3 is CASSELRSPEAFF. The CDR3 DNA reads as TGTGCCAGCAGTGAACTTCGGAGCCCTGAAGCTTTCTTT. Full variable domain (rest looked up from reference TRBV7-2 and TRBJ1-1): GAGVSQSPSNKVTEKGKDVELRCDPISGHTALYWYRQSLGQGLEFLIYFQGNSAPDKSGLPSDRFSAERTGGSVSTLTIQRTQQEDSAVYLCASSELRSPEAFFGQGTRLTVV.

The CDR3 protein is CASSLVGSGANVLTF. CDR3 coding DNA: TGTGCCAGCAGCTTAGTCGGCTCTGGGGCCAACGTCCTGACTTTC. J is TRBJ2-6 and V is TRBV11-2, with D uncertain. This CDR3 spans 15 amino acids. Trimming took 1 base from V and 0 from J, leaving 4 bases between them. Germline V gene data show CDR1 as SGHAT and CDR2 as FQNNGV.

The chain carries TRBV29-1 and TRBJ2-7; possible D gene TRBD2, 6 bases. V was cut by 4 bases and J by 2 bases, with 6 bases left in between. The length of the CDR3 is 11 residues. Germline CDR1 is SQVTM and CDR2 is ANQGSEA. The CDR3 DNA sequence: TGCAGCGTTGGGACTACCTACGAGCAGTACTTC. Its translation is CSVGTTYEQYF.

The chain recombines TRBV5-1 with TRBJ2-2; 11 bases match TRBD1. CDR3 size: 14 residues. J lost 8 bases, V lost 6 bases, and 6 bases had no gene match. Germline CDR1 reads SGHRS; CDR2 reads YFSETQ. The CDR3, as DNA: TGCGCCAGCACCCGGACAGGGGGCGGAGGGGAGCTGTTTTTT. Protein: CASTRTGGGGELFF.

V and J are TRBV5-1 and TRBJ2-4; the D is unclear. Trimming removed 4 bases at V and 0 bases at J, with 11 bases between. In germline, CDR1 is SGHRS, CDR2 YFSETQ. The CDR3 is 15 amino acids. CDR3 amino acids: CASSLSPGAKNIQYF. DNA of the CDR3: TGCGCCAGCAGCCTCAGCCCAGGAGCCAAAAACATTCAGTACTTC.

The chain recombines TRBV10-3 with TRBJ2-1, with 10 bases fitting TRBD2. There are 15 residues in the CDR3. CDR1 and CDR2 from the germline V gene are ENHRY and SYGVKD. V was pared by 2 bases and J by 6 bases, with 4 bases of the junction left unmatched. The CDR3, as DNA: TGTGCCATCAGTGAGGGACTAGCGGAAACCAATGAGCAGTTCTTC. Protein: CAISEGLAETNEQFF.

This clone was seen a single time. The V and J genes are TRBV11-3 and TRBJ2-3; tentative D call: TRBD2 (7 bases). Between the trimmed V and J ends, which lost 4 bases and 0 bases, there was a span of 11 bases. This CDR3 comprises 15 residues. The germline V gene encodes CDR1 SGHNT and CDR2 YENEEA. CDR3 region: CASSSRGGSTDTQYF. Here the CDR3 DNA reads TGTGCCAGCAGCTCGAGGGGGGGTAGCACAGATACGCAGTATTTT.

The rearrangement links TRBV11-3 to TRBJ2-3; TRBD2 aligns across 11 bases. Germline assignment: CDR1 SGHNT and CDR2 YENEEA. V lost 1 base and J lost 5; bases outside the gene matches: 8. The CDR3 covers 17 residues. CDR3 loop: CASSLVETSGGLDTQYF. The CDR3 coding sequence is TGTGCCAGCAGCTTAGTGGAAACTAGCGGGGGTTTAGATACGCAGTATTTT.

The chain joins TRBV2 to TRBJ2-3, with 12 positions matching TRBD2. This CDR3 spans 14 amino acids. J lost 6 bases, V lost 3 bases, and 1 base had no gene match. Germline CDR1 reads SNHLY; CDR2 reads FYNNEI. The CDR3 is CASSDLAGGDTQYF. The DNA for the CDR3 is TGTGCCAGCAGTGACCTAGCGGGGGGGGATACGCAGTATTTT.

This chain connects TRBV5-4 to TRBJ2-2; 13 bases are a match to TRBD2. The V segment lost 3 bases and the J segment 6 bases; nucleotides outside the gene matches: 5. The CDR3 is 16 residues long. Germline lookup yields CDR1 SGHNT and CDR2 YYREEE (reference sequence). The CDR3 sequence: CASSSGTSGTAGELFF. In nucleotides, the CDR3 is TGTGCCAGCAGCTCCGGGACTAGCGGGACTGCCGGGGAGCTGTTTTTT.

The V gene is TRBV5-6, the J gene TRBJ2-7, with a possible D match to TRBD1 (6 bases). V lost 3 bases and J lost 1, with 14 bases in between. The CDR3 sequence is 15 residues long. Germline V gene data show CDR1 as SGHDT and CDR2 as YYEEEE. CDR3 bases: TGTGCCAGCAGCTGGGGGACACATAGGTCCTACGAGCAGTACTTC. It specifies CASSWGTHRSYEQYF.

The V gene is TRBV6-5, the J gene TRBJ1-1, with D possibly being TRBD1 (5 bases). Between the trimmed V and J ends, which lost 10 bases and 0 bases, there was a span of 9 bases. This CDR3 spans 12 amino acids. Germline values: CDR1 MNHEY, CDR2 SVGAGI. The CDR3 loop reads CAIRGMNTEAFF. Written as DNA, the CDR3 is TGTGCCATCCGGGGGATGAACACTGAAGCTTTCTTT.

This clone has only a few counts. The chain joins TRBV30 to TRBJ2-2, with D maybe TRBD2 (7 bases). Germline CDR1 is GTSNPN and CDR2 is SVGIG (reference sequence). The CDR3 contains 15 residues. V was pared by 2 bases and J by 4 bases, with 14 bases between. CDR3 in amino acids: CAWSLRGGSTGELFF. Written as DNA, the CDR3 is TGTGCCTGGAGTCTTCGCGGGGGCAGCACCGGGGAGCTGTTTTTT. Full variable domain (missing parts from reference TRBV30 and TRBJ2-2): SQTIHQWPATLVQPVGSPLSLECTVEGTSNPNLYWYRQAAGRGLQLLFYSVGIGQISSEVPQNLSASRPQDRQFILSSKKLLLSDSGFYLCAWSLRGGSTGELFFGEGSRLTVL.

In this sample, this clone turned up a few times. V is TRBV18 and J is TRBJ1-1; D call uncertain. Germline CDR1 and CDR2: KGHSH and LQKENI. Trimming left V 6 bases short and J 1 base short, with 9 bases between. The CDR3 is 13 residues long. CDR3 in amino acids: CASSDGQNTEAFF. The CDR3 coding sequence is TGTGCCAGCTCCGATGGGCAGAACACTGAAGCTTTCTTT. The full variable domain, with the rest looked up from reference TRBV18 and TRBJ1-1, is NAGVMQNPRHLVRRRGQEARLRCSPMKGHSHVYWYRQLPEEGLKFMVYLQKENIIDESGMPKERFSAEFPKEGPSILRIQQVVRGDSAAYFCASSDGQNTEAFFGQGTRLTVV.

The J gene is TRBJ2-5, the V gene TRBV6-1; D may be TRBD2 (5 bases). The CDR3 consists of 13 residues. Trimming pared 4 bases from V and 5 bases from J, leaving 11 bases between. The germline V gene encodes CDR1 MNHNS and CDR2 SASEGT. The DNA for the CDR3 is TGTGCCAGCAGTGGCCCCCGAGGGGAGACCCAGTACTTC. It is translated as CASSGPRGETQYF.

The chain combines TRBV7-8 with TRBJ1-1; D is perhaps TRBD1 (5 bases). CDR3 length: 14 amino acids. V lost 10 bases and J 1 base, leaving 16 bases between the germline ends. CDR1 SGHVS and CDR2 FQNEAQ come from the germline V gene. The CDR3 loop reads CATKKGPENTEAFF. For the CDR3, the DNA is TGTGCCACCAAAAAGGGGCCAGAGAACACTGAAGCTTTCTTT.

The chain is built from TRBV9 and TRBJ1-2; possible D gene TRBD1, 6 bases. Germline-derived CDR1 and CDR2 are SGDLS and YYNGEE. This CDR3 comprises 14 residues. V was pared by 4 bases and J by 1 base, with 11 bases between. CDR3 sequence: CASSKQGFNYGYTF. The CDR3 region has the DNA TGTGCCAGCAGCAAACAGGGATTTAACTATGGCTACACCTTC.

CDR3 residues: CASSPHRDRTTGELFF. CDR3 nucleotides: TGCGCCAGCAGCCCGCACCGGGACAGGACCACCGGGGAGCTGTTTTTT. The chain links TRBV5-1 to TRBJ2-2, with TRBD1 matching 8 bases. Germline assignment: CDR1 SGHRS and CDR2 YFSETQ. CDR3 length: 16 amino acids. V lost 4 bases to trimming and J lost 4 bases; unmatched junction nucleotides: 9.

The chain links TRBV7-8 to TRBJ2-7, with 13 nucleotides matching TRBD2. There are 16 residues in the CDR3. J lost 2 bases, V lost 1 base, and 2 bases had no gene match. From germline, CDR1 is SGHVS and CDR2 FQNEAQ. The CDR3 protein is CASSLVGTSGTYEQYF. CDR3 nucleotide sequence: TGTGCCAGCAGCTTAGTCGGGACTAGCGGGACCTACGAGCAGTACTTC.

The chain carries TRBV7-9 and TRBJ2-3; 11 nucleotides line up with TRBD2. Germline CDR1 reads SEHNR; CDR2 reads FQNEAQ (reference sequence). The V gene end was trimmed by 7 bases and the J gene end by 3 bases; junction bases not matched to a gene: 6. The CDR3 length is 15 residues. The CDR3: CASTLSGGGTDTQYF. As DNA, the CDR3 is TGTGCCAGCACCCTTAGCGGGGGGGGAACAGATACGCAGTATTTT.

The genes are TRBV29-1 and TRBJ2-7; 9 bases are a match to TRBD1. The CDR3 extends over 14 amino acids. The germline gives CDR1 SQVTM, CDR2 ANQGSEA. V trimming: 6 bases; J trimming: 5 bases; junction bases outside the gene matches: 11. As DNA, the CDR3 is TGCAGCGTAAAACCGGGACAGGGCAAGAACGAGCAGTACTTC. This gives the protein CSVKPGQGKNEQYF.